This TCR beta chain was sequenced for a study of T cell responses to AZD1222 COVID-19 vaccine. Trimming cost V 10 bases and J 1 base; bases outside gene matches: 6. The CDR3 has 13 amino acids. In germline, CDR1 is LNHDA, CDR2 SQIVND (reference sequence). Findings and limits, study-wide: Mostly white British, mostly female donors; authors suggested clonal diversity may be underestimated. Just 5 to 7 AZD1222 recipients were seropositive at baseline. Only after the peak T cell response were repertoires sampled.

As for this clone: Its matching antigen is unknown.

Clones were sequenced by immunoSEQ multiplex PCR, and TCRdb holds only the in-frame ones, with some missing. The sample carries 94,000 or so clones, roughly 90% recorded once. The rearrangement joins TRBV19 to TRBJ1-1, with 7 bases matching TRBD1. This specimen was peripheral blood, taken on day 0 of AZD1222 vaccination. This receptor was identified in an adult in good health. The CDR3 DNA is TGTGCCATCGCGGACAGGTGGAACACTGAAGCTTTCTTT. Translation gives CAIADRWNTEAFF.